These 4 T cell receptor beta chains were all obtained from the same sample, sequenced in a study of human T cells and chemical hapten exposure. TCRdb itself ran the RACE reads through MiXCR, one entry per CDR3 protein. The table shows 180,000 or so distinct CDR3 sequences, with about 14% occurring only once. Time point meaning: patch test 1, 2 weeks after DPC sensitization. Treatment here: therapeutic diphenylcyclopropenone sensitization with weekly scalp DPC. Sequenced here: whole blood, sampled in connection with sensitization to the hapten diphenylcyclopropenone (DPC). These receptors all come from a woman aged 30 to 39 with alopecia areata. Some clones in this sample may be carry-over from other donors' samples.

This chain joins TRBV11-2 and TRBJ2-2, with 7 bases matching TRBD1. Germline V gives CDR1 SGHAT, CDR2 FQNNGV. CDR3 length: 15 amino acids. The V gene end was trimmed by 2 bases and the J gene end by 2 bases; junction bases not matched to a gene: 2. This CDR3 reads CASSLNRGNTGELFF. CDR3 nucleotide sequence: TGTGCCAGCAGCTTAAACAGGGGAAACACCGGGGAGCTGTTTTTT.

A few counts support this clonotype. The J gene is TRBJ2-4, the V gene TRBV2; TRBD2 matches at 7 bases. The length of the CDR3 is 14 residues. CDR1 and CDR2 (germline): SNHLY, FYNNEI. With V trimmed by 6 bases and J by 6 bases, 8 bases remained unmatched. The CDR3 here is CASRGGSHGNIQYF. The CDR3 DNA reads as TGTGCCAGCAGGGGGGGGAGTCACGGAAACATTCAGTACTTC.

The V and J genes are TRBV7-3 and TRBJ2-1, with a possible D match to TRBD2 (6 bases). This CDR3 spans 17 amino acids. Trimming took off 2 bases at V and 8 bases at J, with 22 bases between the two ends. Germline lookup yields CDR1 SGHTA and CDR2 FQGTGA. In DNA, the CDR3 is TGTGCCAGCAGCTTAGGGCCCTGGATGAGGAGGGGCCATGAGCAGTTCTTC. Amino acid sequence: CASSLGPWMRRGHEQFF.

The V call is TRBV6-2 or TRBV6-3, the J call TRBJ1-5, with 8 bases fitting TRBD1. The germline V gene has CDR1 MNHEY and CDR2 SVGEGT. Trimming removed 7 bases from V and 5 bases from J; junction bases left unmatched: 4. The CDR3 extends over 13 amino acids. This CDR3 is CASTGQGHQPQHF. CDR3 in DNA: TGTGCCAGCACCGGACAGGGTCATCAGCCCCAGCATTTT.